The sequence of this TCR beta chain was determined in a study of blood T cell repertoires in COVID-19. From germline, CDR1 is SGHRS and CDR2 YFSETQ. The V and J ends lost 0 bases and 3 bases respectively, with 12 bases between them. CDR3 length: 16 residues. Source study methods: Reference gene primer amplification gave estimated nucleated cell counts. Profiled with immunoSEQ multiplex PCR; TCRdb holds only in-frame clones, not every one. The DNA was the basis for D and trimming; V, J and clone size are from that table. Of hundreds of thousands of clones detected, about four fifths appear once; the ten largest clones hold 3% to 4%.

The specimen was peripheral blood. The V gene is TRBV5-1, the J gene TRBJ2-2, with D maybe TRBD1 (6 bases). This clonotype was sampled from a woman of 80 years or more with acute or convalescent COVID-19. This chain's CDR3 is CASSLDAGVDTGELFF. CDR3 DNA: TGCGCCAGCAGCTTGGATGCAGGGGTGGACACCGGGGAGCTGTTTTTT.